This T cell receptor (beta chain) comes out of a study of blood T cell repertoires in COVID-19. For the study at large: Italy, Spain and the United States were the sources of the convalescent and acute COVID-19 samples. From T cells, B-cell-depleted T cells, or PBMCs came the material, which was cDNA or gDNA.

The CDR3 has 12 amino acids. V was clipped by 6 bases and J by 0 bases, with 5 bases between them. Germline loops: CDR1 MDHEN, CDR2 SYDVKM. Original processing methods: Scientists estimated how many nucleated cells there were by amplifying reference gene primers. The protocol was immunoSEQ multiplex PCR, while the TCRdb copy is restricted to in-frame clones and leaves out a portion. V, J and clone size reflect that table, while D and trimming were determined from the DNA. The sample yields approximately 360,000 clones, 90% seen once. The sequenced material came from peripheral blood. The genes are TRBV28 and TRBJ1-2; no clear D gene. This sequence was found in a man between 18 and 29 years old with active or convalescent COVID-19. The DNA of the CDR3 is TGTGCCAGCAGCGGGGCTAACTATGGCTACACCTTC. It translates to CASSGANYGYTF.